Shown below are 10 T cell receptor beta chains from a single sample sequenced in a study of radiotherapy plus CTLA-4 blockade in lung cancer. Clones were read by immunoSEQ multiplex PCR, and TCRdb kept only the in-frame ones, dropping some. The sample lists under 110,000 clones; about 85% were seen once. The input for sequencing was peripheral blood, taken from a patient treated with radiotherapy plus ipilimumab. These receptor sequences come from a human donor with non-small cell lung cancer that progressed on radiotherapy plus ipilimumab. Some clones in this sample may be carry-over from other donors' samples.

The genes are TRBV7-8 and TRBJ2-1, with 9 bases fitting TRBD1. This CDR3 has 20 amino acids. V gave up 1 base and J gave up 1 base; unmatched junction bases: 14. The germline V gene has CDR1 SGHVS and CDR2 FQNEAQ. The CDR3 DNA follows: TGTGCCAGCAGCTTAGAGGAAGTTATCCGGGACAGGGAATCCTACAATGAGCAGTTCTTC. This codes for CASSLEEVIRDRESYNEQFF.

V is TRBV18 and J is TRBJ1-1; 8 bases fit TRBD1. Germline V gene lookup returns CDR1 KGHSH and CDR2 LQKENI. The CDR3 length is 16 residues. With V trimmed by 0 bases and J by 1 base, 4 bases remained unmatched. The CDR3 sequence is CASSPPRTGRNTEAFF. The CDR3 DNA follows: TGTGCCAGCTCACCACCCCGGACAGGGCGGAACACTGAAGCTTTCTTT.

The DNA for the CDR3 is TGCGCCAGCAGCCCGGTTACAGCAAACACTGAAGCTTTCTTT. Encoded protein: CASSPVTANTEAFF. The rearrangement uses TRBV5-1 and TRBJ1-1; the D is unclear. Germline V lookup: CDR1 SGHRS, CDR2 YFSETQ. The V end was cut by 4 bases, the J end by 2 bases, with 12 bases between. The CDR3 is 14 residues long.

The CDR3 protein is CASSPGTENTEAFF. CDR3 bases: TGTGCCAGTAGTCCCGGGACAGAGAACACTGAAGCTTTCTTT. The chain recombines TRBV19 with TRBJ1-1; TRBD1 matches 7 bases. Germline V CDR1 and CDR2: LNHDA, SQIVND (reference sequence). The CDR3 extends over 14 amino acids. The ends lost 5 bases at V and 1 base at J; junction bases unmatched: 4.

This sequence joins TRBV7-9 and TRBJ1-1; D is unresolved. V was trimmed by 1 base and J by 5 bases, leaving 5 bases between them. CDR3 size: 12 residues. CDR1 and CDR2 (germline): SEHNR, FQNEAQ (reference sequence). CDR3 sequence (DNA): TGTGCCAGCAGCTTAGGTAGGACTGAAGCTTTCTTT. Its protein is CASSLGRTEAFF.

The chain has TRBV7-3 and TRBJ2-1; a possible D gene is TRBD2 (7 bases). The CDR3 is made up of 14 amino acids. Germline V gene sequence: CDR1 SGHTA, CDR2 FQGTGA. Trimming took off 4 bases at V and 5 bases at J, with 12 bases between the two ends. CDR3 in DNA: TGTGCCAGCAGCTCCATAGGGGGGGACAATGAGCAGTTCTTC. Translating gives CASSSIGGDNEQFF.

This CDR3 is CASSLAEGNTEAFF. CDR3 DNA sequence: TGTGCCAGCAGCTTAGCGGAGGGGAACACTGAAGCTTTCTTT. The V gene is TRBV7-8, the J gene TRBJ1-1; no definite D call. The length of the CDR3 is 14 residues. The ends were cut back, 0 bases at V and 1 base at J, with 6 bases in the middle. The germline CDR1 and CDR2 sequences are SGHVS and FQNEAQ.

J is TRBJ2-5 and V is TRBV5-1; unclear D gene. This CDR3 region has 12 residues. The germline V gene encodes CDR1 SGHRS and CDR2 YFSETQ. Trimming pared 4 bases from V and 5 bases from J, leaving 9 bases between. The CDR3 nucleotides read TGCGCCAGCAGCAACCTCCAGGAGACCCAGTACTTC. Its translation is CASSNLQETQYF. Complete variable domain (other parts from reference TRBV5-1 and TRBJ2-5): KAGVTQTPRYLIKTRGQQVTLSCSPISGHRSVSWYQQTPGQGLQFLFEYFSETQRNKGNFPGRFSGRQFSNSRSEMNVSTLELGDSALYLCASSNLQETQYFGPGTRLLVL.

The J gene is TRBJ2-5, the V gene TRBV7-8, with 7 bases fitting TRBD2. Per germline, CDR1 SGHVS and CDR2 FQNEAQ. J was trimmed by 1 base and V by 3 bases; bases with no gene match: 5. This CDR3 has 15 residues. CDR3 amino acids: CASSFREGFQETQYF. DNA for the CDR3: TGTGCCAGCAGCTTCAGGGAGGGGTTCCAAGAGACCCAGTACTTC. The variable domain in full, with the rest retrieved from reference TRBV7-8 and TRBJ2-5, is GAGVSQSPRYKVAKRGQDVALRCDPISGHVSLFWYQQALGQGPEFLTYFQNEAQLDKSGLPSDRFFAERPEGSVSTLKIQRTQQEDSAVYLCASSFREGFQETQYFGPGTRLLVL.

The chain recombines TRBV5-6 with TRBJ1-1; a weak D match, TRBD1 (6 bases). V gave up 0 bases and J gave up 5 bases, with 14 bases separating them. Germline lookup yields CDR1 SGHDT and CDR2 YYEEEE. This CDR3 contains 15 residues. The CDR3 DNA is TGTGCCAGCAGCTTGGCCAAGGGGGGAATGACTGAAGCTTTCTTT. As protein: CASSLAKGGMTEAFF. The variable domain in full, completed from reference TRBV5-6 and TRBJ1-1, reads DAGVTQSPTHLIKTRGQQVTLRCSPKSGHDTVSWYQQALGQGPQFIFQYYEEEERQRGNFPDRFSGHQFPNYSSELNVNALLLGDSALYLCASSLAKGGMTEAFFGQGTRLTVV.